This TCR beta chain was captured by sequencing in a study of T-cell memory formation after mild COVID-19. Researchers used 5'RACE with constant-segment primers to make TCR alpha and TCR beta cDNA libraries that carry sample barcodes and UMIs. TCRdb ran MiXCR on the 5' RACE reads and lists one entry per CDR3 protein. The sample consists of about half a million distinct CDR3 sequences, 15% to 20% of them appearing once. The sample holds a few counts of this clonotype. The receptor comes from an adult woman who had mild COVID-19 (a few samples of this study predate the infection). Cell type and time point are not known. Specimen: PBMCs or a T cell subset sorted from them (not recorded which).

The CDR3 protein is CASRAAAQTNQPQHF. CDR3 coding DNA: TGTGCCAGCAGAGCGGCGGCACAGACCAATCAGCCCCAGCATTTT. This chain uses TRBV28 with TRBJ1-5, with no clear D. CDR3 length: 15 residues. Germline loops: CDR1 MDHEN, CDR2 SYDVKM. The ends were cut back, 6 bases at V and 3 bases at J, with 15 bases in the middle. The full variable domain, completed using reference TRBV28 and TRBJ1-5, is DVKVTQSSRYLVKRTGEKVFLECVQDMDHENMFWYRQDPGLGLRLIYFSYDVKMKEKGDIPEGYSVSREKKERFSLILESASTNQTSMYLCASRAAAQTNQPQHFGDGTRLSIL.